This T cell receptor beta chain was retrieved from a study of control samples from healthy donors and cancer patients. Assay: immunoSEQ multiplex PCR; the TCRdb copy retains only in-frame clones and omits some. The sample records approximately 65,000 clones, 85% to 90% being singletons. Losses at the gene ends were 2 bases for V and 1 base for J; bases not matched to a gene: 4. CDR1 and CDR2 (germline): GTSNPN, SVGIG (reference sequence). The CDR3 totals 15 residues. This clone came up once. The V and J genes are TRBV30 and TRBJ2-3; 9 bases align to TRBD2. Sample: PBMCs. This clonotype was obtained from a man between 60 and 75 years old with lung cancer. CDR3 loop: CAWSPLAGRTDTQYF. DNA of the CDR3: TGTGCCTGGAGTCCTCTAGCGGGGCGCACAGATACGCAGTATTTT.